This TCR beta chain is drawn from a study of blood T cell repertoires in COVID-19. For the study at large: PBMCs, B-cell-depleted T cells, or T cells provided the cDNA or gDNA that made up the material.

TCRdb's table, derived via immunoSEQ multiplex PCR, lists solely in-frame clones and lacks some. The sample holds tens of thousands of clones; about three quarters are singletons and the top ten take under 15%. This clone has just a few counts. This CDR3 contains 15 residues. V dropped 2 bases and J dropped 0 bases, with 11 bases sitting between them. The germline V gene has CDR1 GTSNPN and CDR2 SVGIG (reference sequence). The gene calls are TRBV30 and TRBJ1-5; perhaps TRBD1 as D (5 bases). Material for sequencing was peripheral blood. This receptor was taken from a human donor with active or convalescent COVID-19. The donor label of this sample is uncertain. CDR3 coding DNA: TGTGCCTGGAGTCCAGGGCCCTATAGCAATCAGCCCCAGCATTTT. As protein: CAWSPGPYSNQPQHF.